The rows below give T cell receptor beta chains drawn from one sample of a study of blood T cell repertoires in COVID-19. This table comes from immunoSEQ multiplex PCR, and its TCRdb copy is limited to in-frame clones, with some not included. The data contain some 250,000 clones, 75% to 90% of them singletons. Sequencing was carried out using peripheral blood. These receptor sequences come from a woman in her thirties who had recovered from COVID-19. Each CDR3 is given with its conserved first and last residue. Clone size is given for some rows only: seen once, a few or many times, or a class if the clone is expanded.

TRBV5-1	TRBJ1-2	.	CASSLDSGQGVGYTF
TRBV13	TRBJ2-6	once	CASSFQPGLSSGANVLTF
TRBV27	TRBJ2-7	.	CASSLWGSSSYEQYF
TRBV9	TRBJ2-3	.	CASSVASGDPSTDTQYF
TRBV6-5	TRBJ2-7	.	CASTRGETYEQYF
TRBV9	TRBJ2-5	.	CASSVGTVLQETQYF
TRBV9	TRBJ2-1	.	CASSVEDSSYNEQFF
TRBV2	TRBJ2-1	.	CASRGVQGGEQFF
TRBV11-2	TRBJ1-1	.	CASSFSDRGTEAFF
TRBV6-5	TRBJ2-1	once	CASRGLAGGNEQFF
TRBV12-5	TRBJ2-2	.	CASGLSRVMGELFF
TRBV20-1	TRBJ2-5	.	CSASWPGKETQYF
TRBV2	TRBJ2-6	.	CASSRLETGANVLTF
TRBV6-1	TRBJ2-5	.	CASSEGEGPQAQETQYF
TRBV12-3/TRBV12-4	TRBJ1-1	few	CASSLGGFTEAFF
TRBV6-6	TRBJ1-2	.	CASGHFQGVSNYGYTF
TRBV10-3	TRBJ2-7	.	CAISRDRGDEQYF
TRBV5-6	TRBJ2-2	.	CASSTGTGKLFF
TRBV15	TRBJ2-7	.	CATSRVTGDTEQYF
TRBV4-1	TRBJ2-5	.	CASSQEVSGGQETQYF
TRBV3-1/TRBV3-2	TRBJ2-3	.	CASSRTSGGASTDTQYF
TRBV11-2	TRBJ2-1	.	CASSLGLAGGYNEQFF
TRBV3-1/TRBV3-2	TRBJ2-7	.	CASSQATGSDEQYF
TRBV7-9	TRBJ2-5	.	CASSSGGPERAQYF
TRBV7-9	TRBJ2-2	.	CASSPSLAGGPGTGELFF
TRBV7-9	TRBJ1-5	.	CASSPSGDQPQHF
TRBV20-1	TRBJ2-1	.	CSASPAGSSYNEQFF
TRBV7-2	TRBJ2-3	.	CASSTATSGPDTQYF
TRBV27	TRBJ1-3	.	CASRPGGSGNTIYF
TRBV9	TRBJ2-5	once	CASSGRDRGDRETQYF
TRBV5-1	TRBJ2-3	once	CASSLKGLAGGNTDTQYF
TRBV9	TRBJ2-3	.	CASSVGTSGGWADTQYF
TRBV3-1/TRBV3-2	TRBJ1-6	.	CASSQGAWPGIHMENSPLHF
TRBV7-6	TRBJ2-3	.	CASSLRLAGVTDTQYF
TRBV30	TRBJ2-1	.	CAWSGTSGGNYYNEQFF
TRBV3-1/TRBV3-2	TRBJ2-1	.	CASSQDASGAKTINEQFF
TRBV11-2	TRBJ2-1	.	CASSSRVGVGNEQFF
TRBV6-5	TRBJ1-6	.	CASSYGQGGSPLHF
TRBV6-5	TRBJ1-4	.	CAISDRVEEKLFF
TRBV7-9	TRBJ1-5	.	CASPEGPSNQPQHF
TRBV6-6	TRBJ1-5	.	CASRGGTVRGPQHF
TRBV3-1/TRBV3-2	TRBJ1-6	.	CASSQRVPSPLHF
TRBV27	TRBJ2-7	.	CASSLGAGYEQYF
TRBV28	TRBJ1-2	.	CASRPSRDREYGYTF
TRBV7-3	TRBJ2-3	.	CASSSGANTDTQYF
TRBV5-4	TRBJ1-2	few	CASSQRTNYGYTF
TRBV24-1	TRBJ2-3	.	CATSAGDRGKDTQYF
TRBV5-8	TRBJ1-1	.	CASSLDQTVAEAFF